These 16 T cell receptor beta chains were all obtained from the same sample, sequenced in a study of T cell responses to AZD1222 COVID-19 vaccine. Clones were sequenced by immunoSEQ multiplex PCR, and TCRdb holds only the in-frame ones, with some missing. Among 100,000 to 150,000 clones listed, 90% were seen once. The sequences come from peripheral blood, collected on day 0 of AZD1222 vaccination. The source of these receptors is an adult in good health.

The chain links TRBV19 to TRBJ2-7; the match to TRBD1 covers 8 bases. Trimming cost V 2 bases and J 4 bases; bases outside gene matches: 4. The CDR3 sequence is 14 residues long. CDR1 and CDR2 (germline): LNHDA, SQIVND (reference sequence). CDR3 DNA sequence: TGTGCCAGTAGTATAACAGGGGGGACTTACGAGCAGTACTTC. This translates into CASSITGGTYEQYF.

This clone was counted a few times. J is TRBJ2-2 and V is TRBV7-2; 7 bases map to TRBD2. This CDR3 contains 16 residues. CDR1 is SGHTA and CDR2 is FQGNSA in the germline V gene. Trimming removed 2 bases from V and 1 base from J; junction bases left unmatched: 4. CDR3 in DNA: TGTGCCAGCAGCTTATTAGTAGCGGGGAACACCGGGGAGCTGTTTTTT. Its protein product is CASSLLVAGNTGELFF.

The genes are TRBV7-6 and TRBJ1-4, with 11 bases identical to TRBD1. There are 18 residues in the CDR3. Germline V CDR1 and CDR2: SGHVS, FNYEAQ. V shed 2 bases and J 6 bases; nucleotides not matched to a gene: 11. DNA of the CDR3: TGTGCCAGCAGCTTAACTCCCCTCAGGGACAGGGGGGATGAAAAACTGTTTTTT. This gives the protein CASSLTPLRDRGDEKLFF.

The gene calls are TRBV2 and TRBJ2-7; D is undetermined. Between the trimmed V and J ends, which lost 7 bases and 9 bases, there was a span of 22 bases. CDR3 size: 14 residues. CDR1 and CDR2 from the germline V gene are SNHLY and FYNNEI. Here the CDR3 reads CASTFSLFLNGQYF. CDR3 bases: TGTGCCAGCACCTTTTCCCTTTTCTTAAACGGGCAGTACTTC.

This chain connects TRBV3-1 (or the pseudogene TRBV3-2) to TRBJ2-1, with 7 bases fitting TRBD1. This CDR3 has 14 residues. The V and J ends lost 1 base and 12 bases, in that order; junction bases with no gene match: 9. Germline CDR1 reads LGHDT; CDR2 reads YNNKEL (reference sequence). This CDR3 reads CASSQGGGAKGQFF. The CDR3 DNA follows: TGTGCCAGCAGCCAAGGAGGGGGCGCGAAAGGGCAGTTCTTC.

The chain recombines TRBV24-1 with TRBJ1-2; D is uncertain. Trimming left V 1 base short and J 4 bases short, with 9 bases between. Looked up from germline, CDR1 is KGHDR and CDR2 is SFDVKD. The CDR3 covers 14 residues. The CDR3 DNA follows: TGTGCCACCAGTGATTTTACACAGAGCTATGGCTACACCTTC. Protein sequence: CATSDFTQSYGYTF.

The chain couples TRBV20-1 to TRBJ1-5; D unresolved. Trimming cost V 3 bases and J 0 bases, with 3 bases left between them. This CDR3 spans 12 amino acids. Looked up from germline, CDR1 is DFQATT and CDR2 is SNEGSKA (reference sequence). CDR3 region: CSASHSNQPQHF. The CDR3 coding sequence is TGCAGTGCTAGTCATAGCAATCAGCCCCAGCATTTT.

In its sample, this clone was seen once. The CDR3 reads CASSFYRGSEKLFF. Written as DNA, the CDR3 is TGTGCCAGCAGTTTTTACAGGGGTAGCGAAAAACTGTTTTTT. The rearrangement links TRBV28 to TRBJ1-4; 7 bases align to TRBD1. This CDR3 spans 14 amino acids. Trimming removed 3 bases from V and 8 bases from J; junction bases left unmatched: 6. Per the germline V gene, CDR1 is MDHEN and CDR2 is SYDVKM.

This clone has only one observation. This chain links TRBV15 with TRBJ1-4, with D possibly matching TRBD1 (6 bases). V was cut by 1 base and J by 3 bases, with 9 bases left in between. The CDR3 extends over 15 amino acids. Per germline, CDR1 LNHNV and CDR2 YYDKDF (reference sequence). CDR3 region: CATSRAQGPNEKLFF. The CDR3 DNA reads as TGTGCCACCAGCAGAGCACAGGGCCCTAATGAAAAACTGTTTTTT. Drawing the rest from reference TRBV15 and TRBJ1-4, the complete variable domain is DAMVIQNPRYQVTQFGKPVTLSCSQTLNHNVMYWYQQKSSQAPKLLFHYYDKDFNNEADTPDNFQSRRPNTSFCFLDIRSPGLGDTAMYLCATSRAQGPNEKLFFGSGTQLSVL.

J is TRBJ1-1 and V is TRBV19, with 8 bases identical to TRBD1. Germline V gives CDR1 LNHDA, CDR2 SQIVND (reference sequence). V gave up 9 bases and J gave up 1 base; unmatched junction bases: 7. The CDR3 covers 14 residues. The CDR3 region has the DNA TGTGCCAGCCTGGACAGGGCGGAGAACACTGAAGCTTTCTTT. Protein: CASLDRAENTEAFF.

This CDR3 is CASSPARGRQIYNEQFF. In DNA, the CDR3 is TGTGCCAGCTCACCGGCCAGGGGGCGTCAGATATACAATGAGCAGTTCTTC. The V call is TRBV18, the J call TRBJ2-1, with 8 bases that match TRBD1. Germline CDR1 is KGHSH and CDR2 is LQKENI. The CDR3 covers 17 residues. J lost 4 bases, V lost 3 bases, and 11 bases had no gene match.

The CDR3 DNA reads as TGTGCCACCAGCAGAGGGACAGAGTCAAACTATGGCTACACCTTC. It yields the protein CATSRGTESNYGYTF. This chain joins TRBV15 and TRBJ1-2; D is perhaps TRBD1 (6 bases). Germline CDR1 LNHNV, CDR2 YYDKDF (reference sequence). The CDR3 extends over 15 amino acids. Between the trimmed V and J ends, which lost 1 base and 2 bases, there was a span of 11 bases.

This clone was recorded only once. The V gene is TRBV5-6, the J gene TRBJ1-4, with 9 bases that match TRBD1. V gave up 4 bases and J gave up 2 bases; unmatched junction bases: 12. The CDR3 loop spans 18 amino acids. Germline CDR1 is SGHDT and CDR2 is YYEEEE. The CDR3: CASSDTTGGAGTNEKLFF. The CDR3 region has the DNA TGTGCCAGCAGCGATACCACAGGGGGCGCGGGGACTAATGAAAAACTGTTTTTT. Together with reference TRBV5-6 and TRBJ1-4, the CDR3 gives the full variable domain: DAGVTQSPTHLIKTRGQQVTLRCSPKSGHDTVSWYQQALGQGPQFIFQYYEEEERQRGNFPDRFSGHQFPNYSSELNVNALLLGDSALYLCASSDTTGGAGTNEKLFFGSGTQLSVL.

CDR3 sequence: CASSAEDRNYGYTF. In DNA form, the CDR3 reads TGTGCCAGCAGCGCCGAGGACAGGAACTATGGCTACACCTTC. V usage is TRBV9 and J usage is TRBJ1-2, with TRBD1 identical over 7 bases. After removal of 3 bases from V and 2 bases from J, the junction contained 4 bases not matched to a gene. CDR3 length: 14 residues. CDR1 and CDR2 (germline): SGDLS, YYNGEE. The complete variable domain, with remaining parts taken from reference TRBV9 and TRBJ1-2, reads DSGVTQTPKHLITATGQRVTLRCSPRSGDLSVYWYQQSLDQGLQFLIQYYNGEERAKGNILERFSAQQFPDLHSELNLSSLELGDSALYFCASSAEDRNYGYTFGSGTRLTVV.

V gene TRBV27 combines with J gene TRBJ1-1; tentatively, D is TRBD1 (6 bases). The V and J ends lost 0 bases and 3 bases respectively, with 8 bases between them. Germline V CDR1 and CDR2: MNHEY, SMNVEV (reference sequence). This CDR3 has 14 amino acids. In DNA, the CDR3 is TGTGCCAGCAGTTTATCAGGGGGGTACACTGAAGCTTTCTTT. Amino acids: CASSLSGGYTEAFF.

The sample holds a few counts of this clone. The chain joins TRBV12-3 or TRBV12-4 to TRBJ2-2; D gene uncertain. V lost 8 bases and J 6 bases, leaving 13 bases between the germline ends. The length of the CDR3 is 13 residues. The CDR3 DNA follows: TGTGCCAGCGACATAGAACTGGCCGGGGAGCTGTTTTTT. Its protein is CASDIELAGELFF.